This entry lists 30 T cell receptor beta chains sequenced from one sample in a study of cytomegalovirus exposure and HLA in healthy donors. In the PCR, 60 Vbeta and 13 Jbeta primers were used. Here immunoSEQ multiplex PCR was the method, and the copy in TCRdb shows in-frame clones only, minus some. The sample carries some 87,000 clones, under 85% recorded once. The sequenced sample consisted of PBMCs. These receptors were obtained from a man younger than 45 in good health and CMV-seronegative.

V usage is TRBV19 and J usage is TRBJ1-2, with D perhaps matching TRBD1 (5 bases). The CDR3 length is 16 residues. Germline V CDR1 and CDR2: LNHDA, SQIVND (reference sequence). Trimming shortened V by 7 bases and J by 4 bases, and 22 bases separated the two germline ends. CDR3 sequence: CASTPRGGTPVYGYTF. As DNA, the CDR3 is TGTGCCAGTACCCCGCGGGGCGGGACCCCAGTCTATGGCTACACCTTC.

The sample holds a few counts of this clone. The gene calls are TRBV5-6 and TRBJ1-1, with D unresolved. V was trimmed by 4 bases and J by 3 bases, leaving 16 bases between them. Germline V gene sequence: CDR1 SGHDT, CDR2 YYEEEE. This CDR3 contains 15 residues. CDR3 loop: CASSPGFARDTEAFF. The DNA of the CDR3 is TGTGCCAGCAGCCCGGGATTCGCTAGGGACACTGAAGCTTTCTTT.

The chain carries TRBV27 and TRBJ2-3; 8 positions match TRBD1. CDR3 length equals 14 residues. V lost 9 bases to trimming and J lost 2 bases; unmatched junction nucleotides: 7. The germline CDR1 and CDR2 sequences are MNHEY and SMNVEV (reference sequence). CDR3 region: CASWTGTPTDTQYF. CDR3 bases: TGTGCCAGTTGGACAGGGACACCCACAGATACGCAGTATTTT.

The V and J genes are TRBV19 and TRBJ1-3, with 10 nucleotides matching TRBD1. In germline, CDR1 is LNHDA, CDR2 SQIVND (reference sequence). After removal of 3 bases from V and 1 base from J, the junction contained 6 bases not matched to a gene. CDR3 size: 17 residues. CDR3 in amino acids: CASSMTGGQRSGNTIYF. The CDR3 bases are TGTGCCAGTAGTATGACAGGGGGCCAAAGGTCTGGAAACACCATATATTTT.

V gene TRBV30 combines with J gene TRBJ1-1; D not resolved. This CDR3 is 13 amino acids long. The germline V and J ends were trimmed by 1 base and 3 bases, with 9 bases remaining between them. Germline CDR1 GTSNPN, CDR2 SVGIG (reference sequence). CDR3 loop: CAWSEAVHTEAFF. The DNA of the CDR3 is TGTGCCTGGAGTGAGGCGGTTCACACTGAAGCTTTCTTT.

The J gene is TRBJ1-2, the V gene TRBV6-6; D perhaps matches TRBD1 (5 bases). Germline CDR1 is MNHNY and CDR2 is SVGAGI (reference sequence). Trimming stripped 10 bases from V and 4 bases from J, with 16 bases between. The CDR3 covers 13 residues. The CDR3 coding sequence is TGTGCCATCGGGGAACGGGGGACCTATGGCTACACCTTC. This codes for CAIGERGTYGYTF.

This chain links TRBV28 with TRBJ2-7; possibly TRBD1 for D (5 bases). V was trimmed by 2 bases and J by 4 bases, leaving 18 bases between them. The V gene's germline CDR1 is MDHEN and CDR2 SYDVKM. The CDR3 spans 16 residues. CDR3 DNA sequence: TGTGCCAGCAGTTTAGCGTTTGGGGCGCGCGGATACGAGCAGTACTTC. It encodes CASSLAFGARGYEQYF.

V usage is TRBV14 and J usage is TRBJ2-1, with D tentatively TRBD1 (6 bases). From germline, CDR1 is SGHDN and CDR2 FVKESK. CDR3 length equals 16 residues. Trimming removed 4 bases from V and 2 bases from J, with 15 bases in between. The CDR3 loop is CASSPFQGSAYNEQFF. CDR3 nucleotide sequence: TGTGCCAGCAGCCCCTTCCAGGGGAGCGCCTACAATGAGCAGTTCTTC.

The rearrangement uses TRBV2 and TRBJ1-2, with D hard to call. Germline V gene data show CDR1 as SNHLY and CDR2 as FYNNEI. This CDR3 has 14 amino acids. Trimming took 7 bases from V and 2 from J, leaving 14 bases between them. CDR3 coding DNA: TGTGCCAGCAAATTGGAGAGGCTGAACTATGGCTACACCTTC. Amino acids: CASKLERLNYGYTF.

The rearrangement joins TRBV5-8 to TRBJ2-4, with 8 bases fitting TRBD1. Germline CDR1 reads SGHTS; CDR2 reads YDEGEE. The CDR3 has 17 residues. The V and J ends lost 4 bases and 9 bases, in that order; junction bases with no gene match: 18. The CDR3 region is CASSLSYGQGLGSIQYF. The CDR3 nucleotides are TGTGCCAGCAGCCTTTCATACGGACAGGGCCTAGGTAGCATTCAGTACTTC.

The chain carries TRBV30 and TRBJ2-5; the match to TRBD2 covers 7 bases. V lost 0 bases, J lost 5 bases, and 6 bases stayed unmatched. This CDR3 comprises 14 residues. Per germline, CDR1 GTSNPN and CDR2 SVGIG (reference sequence). CDR3 bases: TGTGCCTGGAGTGTTCGACTAGCTAGCGAGACCCAGTACTTC. This gives the protein CAWSVRLASETQYF.

In DNA form, the CDR3 reads TGTGCCTGGTCCCAAGGGGCCACTCAGCCCCAGCATTTT. This encodes CAWSQGATQPQHF. The chain links TRBV30 to TRBJ1-5; D is perhaps TRBD1 (5 bases). The CDR3 is 13 amino acids. V lost 5 bases and J 6 bases, leaving 14 bases between the germline ends. Germline V CDR1 and CDR2: GTSNPN, SVGIG (reference sequence).

The CDR3 sequence is CASSLTRSDTEAFF. The CDR3 DNA follows: TGTGCCAGCAGCTTAACCAGGTCGGACACTGAAGCTTTCTTT. This rearrangement joins TRBV7-6 to TRBJ1-1; D is unresolved. With 2 bases removed from V and 3 bases from J, the gap between germline ends came to 10 bases. CDR3 length: 14 amino acids. Germline V gene sequence: CDR1 SGHVS, CDR2 FNYEAQ.

V is TRBV5-4 and J is TRBJ1-4; TRBD1 matches at 7 bases. Germline-derived CDR1 and CDR2 are SGHNT and YYREEE (reference sequence). The V and J ends lost 4 bases and 12 bases, in that order; junction bases with no gene match: 18. This CDR3 contains 16 residues. CDR3 region: CASSDSDRAGFLELFF. The CDR3 region has the DNA TGTGCCAGCAGCGACTCAGACAGGGCGGGGTTTCTGGAACTGTTTTTT.

The gene calls are TRBV18 and TRBJ2-7; TRBD1 might be the D (5 bases). The germline V gene has CDR1 KGHSH and CDR2 LQKENI. V was trimmed by 3 bases and J by 6 bases, leaving 12 bases between them. The CDR3 has 13 amino acids. CDR3 coding DNA: TGTGCCAGCTCACCCCAGACAGTCAGCGAGCAGTACTTC. It specifies CASSPQTVSEQYF. The full variable domain, rest sourced from reference TRBV18 and TRBJ2-7, is NAGVMQNPRHLVRRRGQEARLRCSPMKGHSHVYWYRQLPEEGLKFMVYLQKENIIDESGMPKERFSAEFPKEGPSILRIQQVVRGDSAAYFCASSPQTVSEQYFGPGTRLTVT.

This chain joins TRBV28 and TRBJ1-5; 7 positions agree with TRBD1. Trimming cost V 3 bases and J 11 bases; bases outside gene matches: 4. The CDR3 runs to 12 residues. Germline lookup yields CDR1 MDHEN and CDR2 SYDVKM. This CDR3 is CASSFGDRTQHF. CDR3 bases: TGTGCCAGCAGTTTCGGGGACAGAACCCAGCATTTT.

The chain uses TRBV14 and TRBJ1-2, with 9 bases matching TRBD1. The junction had 10 bases not matched to a gene; V was cut back by 0 bases and J by 14 bases. Germline V gives CDR1 SGHDN, CDR2 FVKESK. The CDR3 is 14 amino acids. Here the CDR3 reads CASSQDLRQGVGTF. The CDR3, as DNA: TGTGCCAGCAGCCAAGATTTGAGACAGGGGGTCGGGACCTTC. The full variable domain, with the rest looked up from reference TRBV14 and TRBJ1-2, is EAGVTQFPSHSVIEKGQTVTLRCDPISGHDNLYWYRRVMGKEIKFLLHFVKESKQDESGMPNNRFLAERTGGTYSTLKVQPAELEDSGVYFCASSQDLRQGVGTFGSGTRLTVV.

This chain connects TRBV28 to TRBJ2-7; perhaps TRBD1 as D (6 bases). V lost 7 bases and J lost 2, with 15 bases in between. The CDR3 sequence is 14 residues long. Germline V CDR1 and CDR2: MDHEN, SYDVKM. The CDR3 here is CASTLQGFTYEQYF. The CDR3, as DNA: TGTGCCAGCACCCTACAGGGTTTTACCTACGAGCAGTACTTC.

This chain links TRBV28 with TRBJ1-6; D ambiguous. Germline CDR1 MDHEN, CDR2 SYDVKM. The CDR3 runs 15 residues. As DNA, the CDR3 is TGTGTCGTACGTCGGGATAGCTCCTATAATTCACCCCTCCACTTT. Protein product: CVVRRDSSYNSPLHF. The full variable domain, completed using reference TRBV28 and TRBJ1-6, is DVKVTQSSRYLVKRTGEKVFLECVQDMDHENMFWYRQDPGLGLRLIYFSYDVKMKEKGDIPEGYSVSREKKERFSLILESASTNQTSMYLCVVRRDSSYNSPLHFGNGTRLTVT.

The chain combines TRBV10-2 with TRBJ2-1; TRBD1 aligns across 8 bases. V gave up 5 bases and J gave up 6 bases; unmatched junction bases: 12. The CDR3 sequence is 16 residues long. Germline V lookup: CDR1 WSHSY, CDR2 SAAADI. The CDR3 sequence: CASSQGALAYPNEQFF. As DNA, the CDR3 is TGCGCCAGCAGTCAGGGGGCCCTTGCCTACCCCAATGAGCAGTTCTTC.

V is TRBV7-3 and J is TRBJ2-1; 7 bases are shared with TRBD2. Per the germline V gene, CDR1 is SGHTA and CDR2 is FQGTGA. V was pared by 0 bases and J by 5 bases, with 7 bases of the junction left unmatched. The CDR3 extends over 16 amino acids. The CDR3 DNA follows: TGTGCCAGCAGCTTAACGTTGGGGCTAGCGGACAATGAGCAGTTCTTC. It codes for CASSLTLGLADNEQFF.

In its sample, this clone was seen once. This chain connects TRBV9 to TRBJ2-7; possibly TRBD2 for D (5 bases). Germline CDR1 is SGDLS and CDR2 is YYNGEE. V lost 0 bases, J lost 0 bases, and 7 bases lay in between. This CDR3 is 14 amino acids long. Here the CDR3 reads CASSVVGSSYEQYF. As DNA, the CDR3 is TGTGCCAGCAGCGTAGTGGGGAGCTCCTACGAGCAGTACTTC.

The chain uses TRBV9 and TRBJ1-3; D is ambiguous. The CDR3 runs 16 residues. The V and J ends lost 3 bases and 0 bases respectively, with 13 bases between them. CDR1 and CDR2 (germline): SGDLS, YYNGEE. The chain's CDR3 is CASSAVGTGSGNTIYF. The CDR3 DNA reads as TGTGCCAGCAGCGCCGTCGGTACCGGCTCTGGAAACACCATATATTTT.

The chain is built from TRBV7-8 and TRBJ2-7; D might be TRBD2 (5 bases). CDR3 length: 13 amino acids. The V end lost 7 bases, the J end lost 2 bases, and 12 bases lay between the germline ends. The germline CDR1 and CDR2 sequences are SGHVS and FQNEAQ. CDR3 in amino acids: CASTTGMAYEQYF. In nucleotides, the CDR3 is TGTGCCAGCACCACGGGGATGGCCTACGAGCAGTACTTC.

In nucleotides, the CDR3 is TGTGCCAGCAGTTATCAGGGCCGGAACACTGAAGCTTTCTTT. It specifies CASSYQGRNTEAFF. The chain carries TRBV6-5 and TRBJ1-1; maybe TRBD1 (5 bases). Germline V lookup: CDR1 MNHEY, CDR2 SVGAGI. The V and J ends lost 3 bases and 1 base respectively, with 9 bases between them. The CDR3 sequence is 14 residues long.

The CDR3 spells CASSDGTNTEAFF. The CDR3 DNA sequence: TGTGCCAGCAGTGACGGTACGAACACTGAAGCTTTCTTT. The J gene is TRBJ1-1, the V gene TRBV2; D is unresolved. V was cut by 3 bases and J by 1 base, with 6 bases left in between. Germline V gene lookup returns CDR1 SNHLY and CDR2 FYNNEI. This CDR3 has 13 residues.

The chain recombines TRBV5-1 with TRBJ2-3; 8 bases map to TRBD1. This CDR3 has 15 amino acids. Germline values: CDR1 SGHRS, CDR2 YFSETQ. The junction had 5 bases not matched to a gene; V was cut back by 3 bases and J by 2 bases. CDR3 loop: CASSYGQGATDTQYF. The CDR3 DNA reads TGCGCCAGCAGCTACGGACAGGGAGCCACAGATACGCAGTATTTT.

This chain uses TRBV7-2 with TRBJ1-1, with a possible D match to TRBD1 (5 bases). The CDR3 is 15 residues long. Germline loops: CDR1 SGHTA, CDR2 FQGNSA. V was trimmed by 0 bases and J by 3 bases, leaving 11 bases between them. In nucleotides, the CDR3 is TGTGCCAGCAGCTTAGCGGGCAGGGTCCACACTGAAGCTTTCTTT. This encodes CASSLAGRVHTEAFF.

This chain links TRBV27 with TRBJ1-2, with 7 positions matching TRBD1. The junction had 9 bases not matched to a gene; V was cut back by 6 bases and J by 5 bases. Germline CDR1 is MNHEY and CDR2 is SMNVEV (reference sequence). CDR3 size: 14 residues. Here the CDR3 DNA reads TGTGCCAGCAGCGCGACAGGGAGGAGATATGGCTACACCTTC. Protein: CASSATGRRYGYTF.

This clone has just one count. This sequence joins TRBV19 and TRBJ1-5; no definite D call. Trimming removed 0 bases at V and 1 base at J, with 4 bases between. Germline values: CDR1 LNHDA, CDR2 SQIVND (reference sequence). CDR3 size: 14 residues. CDR3 nucleotides: TGTGCCAGTAGTATAGACTACAGCAATCAGCCCCAGCATTTT. Its translation is CASSIDYSNQPQHF.